The clone carrying this TCR beta chain was counted between two and nine times. Its matching antigen is unknown. These data are taken from a study of T cell repertoires in cytomegalovirus infection. Study as a whole: The study used recently identified HLA-C-restricted and well-studied HLA-B-restricted CMV epitopes. Carrying CMV and the relevant HLA type showed in public TCR beta signatures. Whole-study findings and limits: Summed frequency of public TCR beta families distinguished CMV carriers with the relevant HLA. HLA-C-restricted CMV-specific TCR beta clonotypes were dominant in the ex vivo response.

This CDR3 is built from 14 residues. Trimming pared 5 bases from V and 6 bases from J, leaving 16 bases between. Germline values: CDR1 ENHRY, CDR2 SYGVKD. TCRdb itself ran the reads through MiXCR, one entry per CDR3 protein. The data hold approximately 910,000 distinct CDR3 sequences, with about 33% observed a single time. The sample was cultured CD8+ T cells from PBMCs, taken from culture after CMV antigen stimulation. This chain links TRBV10-3 with TRBJ1-2; D possibly corresponds to TRBD1 (5 bases). The clonotype comes from a human donor in good health (CMV status not recorded). Some clones in this sample may be carry-over from other donors' samples. The CDR3 DNA follows: TGTGCCATCAGTCCCTCCAGGGACGCCGATGGCTACACCTTC. This encodes CAISPSRDADGYTF.